This paragraph reports one T cell receptor beta chain. What it recognizes is unknown. Both 60 Vbeta primers and 13 Jbeta primers went into the PCR. TCRdb keeps only in-frame clones here, not all; method: immunoSEQ multiplex PCR. In the table there are fewer than 30,000 clones, approximately 62% of which are singletons. These data are taken from a study of cytomegalovirus exposure and HLA in healthy donors. General study findings and limits: Excluded: some indistinguishable V segments such as TRBV6-2 and TRBV6-3. A later analysis linked a missense variant in DCLRE1C to the trimming of TCR beta V and J genes. Diagnosis of cytomegalovirus status made by the classifier reportedly showed high specificity and sensitivity.

Per the germline V gene, CDR1 is SGHTS and CDR2 is YDEGEE. V lost 2 bases and J lost 2, with 7 bases in between. The CDR3 is 13 residues long. The rearrangement uses TRBV5-8 and TRBJ1-2; the D is unclear. Sequenced: PBMCs. This TCR was recovered from a male donor in good health and CMV-seropositive. In DNA form, the CDR3 reads TGTGCCAGCAGCTTACAGATAAACTATGGCTACACCTTC. Its protein is CASSLQINYGYTF.